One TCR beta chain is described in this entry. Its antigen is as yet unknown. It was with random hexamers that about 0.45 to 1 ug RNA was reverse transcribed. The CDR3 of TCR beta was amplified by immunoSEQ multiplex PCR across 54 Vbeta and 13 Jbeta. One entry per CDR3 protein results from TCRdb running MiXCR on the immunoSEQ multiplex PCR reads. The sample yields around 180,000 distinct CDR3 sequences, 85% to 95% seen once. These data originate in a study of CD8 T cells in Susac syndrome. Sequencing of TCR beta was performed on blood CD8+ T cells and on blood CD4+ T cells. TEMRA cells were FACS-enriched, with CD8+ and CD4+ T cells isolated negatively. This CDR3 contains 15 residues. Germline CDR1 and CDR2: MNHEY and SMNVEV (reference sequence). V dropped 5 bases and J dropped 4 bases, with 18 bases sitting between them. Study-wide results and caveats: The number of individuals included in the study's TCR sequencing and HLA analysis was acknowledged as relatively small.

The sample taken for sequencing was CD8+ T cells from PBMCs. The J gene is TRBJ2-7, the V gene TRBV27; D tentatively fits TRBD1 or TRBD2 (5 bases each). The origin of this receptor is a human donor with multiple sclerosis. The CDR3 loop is CASSPRAGRFYEQYF. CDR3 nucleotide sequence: TGTGCCAGCAGTCCCCGAGCAGGGAGATTTTACGAGCAGTACTTC.